This T cell receptor beta chain comes out of a study of cytomegalovirus exposure and HLA in healthy donors. Study-wide results and caveats: When presence/absence was analysed, sequencing depth was taken to be roughly uniform across donors. Most sequenced TCRs were rare (though some public TCRs occurred in many donors).

Concerning this clone itself: Its antigen is not identified.

Healthy bone marrow donors made up the cohort. V lost 5 bases and J 4 bases, leaving 8 bases between the germline ends. CDR1 SGHVS and CDR2 FNYEAQ come from the germline V gene. The CDR3 spans 12 residues. The PCR ran on 60 Vbeta and 13 Jbeta primers. Clones were read by immunoSEQ multiplex PCR, and TCRdb kept only the in-frame ones, dropping some. The sample contains about 160,000 clones, under 80% of which appear only once. The chain has TRBV7-6 and TRBJ1-1; the D is unclear. The sequencing sample was made of PBMCs. This TCR derives from a female donor in good health and CMV-seronegative. In DNA, the CDR3 is TGTGCCAGCAGCCCGCGGGGCACTGAAGCTTTCTTT. The encoded protein is CASSPRGTEAFF.